Listed below are T cell receptor beta chains from one sample, sequenced in a study of CD8 T cells in Susac syndrome. One entry per CDR3 protein, called by TCRdb with MiXCR from the immunoSEQ multiplex PCR reads. The sample consists of about 430,000 distinct CDR3 sequences, 85% of them appearing once. The sample comprised CD8+ T cells from PBMCs. The receptors here all came from a human donor with multiple sclerosis. CDR3s include the opening cysteine and the closing phenylalanine or tryptophan. A D gene is named only where the DNA matches it firmly. Clone size is stated in some rows and not others, as once, few, many or a class when expanded.

j_call d_call clone_size v_call cdr3_aa cdr3_nt
TRBJ2-7 TRBD2 . TRBV28 CASSTFPAGATEQYF TGTGCCAGCAGTACCTTCCCCGCGGGAGCTACCGAGCAGTACTTC
TRBJ1-1 . once TRBV5-1 CASSPGAGIGTEAFF TGCGCCAGCAGCCCCGGGGCAGGGATCGGCACTGAAGCTTTCTTT
TRBJ2-7 TRBD1 . TRBV12-3/TRBV12-4 CASRPSTGEYEQYF TGTGCCAGCAGACCGTCCACAGGGGAATACGAGCAGTACTTC
TRBJ1-2 . . TRBV10-3 CAISDPGWYGYTF TGTGCCATCAGTGACCCGGGGTGGTATGGCTACACCTTC
TRBJ1-1 . . TRBV5-5 CASSLRTPGDTEAFF TGTGCCAGCAGCTTGAGGACCCCCGGGGACACTGAAGCTTTCTTT
TRBJ2-5 . . TRBV5-6 CASSLGLYRETYQETQYF TGTGCCAGCAGCTTGGGGCTTTACAGGGAAACGTACCAAGAGACCCAGTACTTC
TRBJ2-3 TRBD1 once TRBV28 CASSDPSGTGITDTQYF TGTGCCAGCAGTGACCCTTCCGGGACAGGGATAACAGATACGCAGTATTTT
TRBJ2-7 . . TRBV27 CASRRTAPYEQYF TGTGCCAGCAGAAGAACAGCGCCCTACGAGCAGTACTTC
TRBJ2-3 . . TRBV5-5 CASSPNKGAPVDTQYF TGTGCCAGCAGCCCGAATAAAGGAGCCCCCGTCGATACGCAGTATTTT
TRBJ1-1 . . TRBV2 CASKDPPSTEAFF TGTGCCAGCAAGGACCCCCCCAGCACTGAAGCTTTCTTT
TRBJ1-1 . . TRBV6-5 CASSYVAGETFF TGTGCCAGCAGTTACGTGGCAGGGGAAACTTTCTTT
TRBJ2-1 . . TRBV11-3 CASSSDGATSYNEQFF TGTGCCAGCAGCTCAGACGGCGCGACCTCCTACAATGAGCAGTTCTTC
TRBJ2-1 TRBD2 . TRBV6-5 CASSYGSVGGGGYNEQFF TGTGCCAGCAGTTACGGGAGCGTGGGTGGCGGGGGCTACAATGAGCAGTTCTTC
TRBJ1-5 TRBD1 . TRBV27 CASSHQGAWQPQHF TGTGCCAGCAGTCATCAGGGGGCCTGGCAGCCCCAGCATTTT
TRBJ1-1 . . TRBV27 CASRPGSPSEAFF TGTGCCAGCCGTCCCGGATCCCCTTCTGAGGCTTTCTTT
TRBJ2-3 . . TRBV6-5 CASRAVTLTDTQYF TGTGCCAGCAGAGCCGTCACTCTCACAGATACGCAGTATTTT
TRBJ2-7 . . TRBV4-1 CASSQDHPVSPYERYF TGCGCCAGCAGCCAAGATCACCCGGTCAGTCCCTACGAGCGGTACTTC
TRBJ2-7 . . TRBV27 CASSLGWGSYEQYF TGTGCCAGCAGTTTGGGTTGGGGGTCCTACGAGCAGTACTTC
TRBJ1-2 . once TRBV7-9 CASSPILDSHRF TGTGCCAGCAGCCCCATCTTGGACAGCCACCGCTTC
TRBJ2-7 TRBD1 . TRBV29-1 CSVEETGRYEQYF TGCAGCGTTGAAGAGACAGGGCGGTACGAGCAGTACTTC
TRBJ2-7 . . TRBV7-9 CASSSAGGDEQYF TGTGCCAGCAGCTCGGCAGGTGGAGACGAGCAGTACTTC
TRBJ1-1 . . TRBV27 CASSLYPGNTEAFF TGTGCCAGCAGTTTATACCCAGGGAACACTGAAGCTTTCTTT
TRBJ1-1 . once TRBV30 CAWHTDMNTEAFF TGTGCCTGGCACACGGACATGAACACTGAAGCTTTCTTT
TRBJ1-1 . once TRBV30 CAWKLGAGDTEAFF TGTGCCTGGAAACTGGGGGCGGGGGACACTGAAGCTTTCTTT
TRBJ2-7 . . TRBV4-1 CASSQPLVGEQYF TGCGCCAGCAGCCAACCACTAGTGGGAGAGCAGTACTTC
TRBJ2-1 TRBD2 . TRBV6-4 CASSDSAGAYNEQFF TGTGCCAGCAGTGACTCAGCGGGAGCTTACAATGAGCAGTTCTTC
TRBJ2-7 . . TRBV4-1 CASSQVNSLSYEQYF TGCGCCAGCAGCCAAGTTAACAGCCTCTCCTACGAGCAGTACTTC
TRBJ2-7 . . TRBV27 CASSTGSAVYEQYF TGTGCCAGCAGTACCGGCAGTGCAGTCTACGAGCAGTACTTC
TRBJ2-5 TRBD2 . TRBV5-6 CASSPSSGGAYETQYF TGTGCCAGCAGCCCCAGTAGCGGGGGGGCCTACGAGACCCAGTACTTC
TRBJ2-7 . . TRBV20-1 CSARDKGFSSYEQYF TGCAGTGCTAGAGATAAAGGGTTTAGCTCCTACGAGCAGTACTTC
TRBJ1-1 . . TRBV5-1 CASSLLKRDTEAFF TGCGCCAGCAGCTTGTTAAAGAGGGACACTGAAGCTTTCTTT
TRBJ1-2 . . TRBV7-9 CASSSIDTYGYTF TGTGCCAGCAGCTCGATTGACACCTATGGCTACACCTTC
TRBJ1-6 . . TRBV6-4 CASSDGGEGSPLHF TGTGCCAGCAGTGACGGAGGTGAGGGCTCACCCCTCCACTTT
TRBJ1-1 . . TRBV28 CASSLTVGHTEAFF TGTGCCAGCAGCTTGACGGTCGGGCACACTGAAGCTTTCTTT
TRBJ2-2 . . TRBV11-2 CASSLDLISFANTGELFF TGTGCCAGCAGCTTAGATCTTATCTCCTTCGCGAACACCGGGGAGCTGTTTTTT